The TCR beta chain described here comes from a study of cytomegalovirus exposure and HLA in healthy donors. Profiled with immunoSEQ multiplex PCR; TCRdb holds only in-frame clones, not every one. The table has fewer than 90,000 clones, 94% seen once. V dropped 3 bases and J dropped 5; count of bases not matched to a gene: 20. From germline, CDR1 is GTSNPN and CDR2 SVGIG (reference sequence). The CDR3 covers 18 residues. The specimen sequenced was PBMCs. V is TRBV30 and J is TRBJ2-7; TRBD2 aligns across 9 bases. The sequence was collected from a woman aged 18-29 years in good health and CMV-seronegative. CDR3 protein: CAWSPYQLVPRTSDEQYF. The DNA of the CDR3 is TGTGCCTGGAGCCCTTACCAACTTGTTCCTCGGACTAGCGACGAGCAGTACTTC. Full variable domain (missing parts from reference TRBV30 and TRBJ2-7): SQTIHQWPATLVQPVGSPLSLECTVEGTSNPNLYWYRQAAGRGLQLLFYSVGIGQISSEVPQNLSASRPQDRQFILSSKKLLLSDSGFYLCAWSPYQLVPRTSDEQYFGPGTRLTVT.